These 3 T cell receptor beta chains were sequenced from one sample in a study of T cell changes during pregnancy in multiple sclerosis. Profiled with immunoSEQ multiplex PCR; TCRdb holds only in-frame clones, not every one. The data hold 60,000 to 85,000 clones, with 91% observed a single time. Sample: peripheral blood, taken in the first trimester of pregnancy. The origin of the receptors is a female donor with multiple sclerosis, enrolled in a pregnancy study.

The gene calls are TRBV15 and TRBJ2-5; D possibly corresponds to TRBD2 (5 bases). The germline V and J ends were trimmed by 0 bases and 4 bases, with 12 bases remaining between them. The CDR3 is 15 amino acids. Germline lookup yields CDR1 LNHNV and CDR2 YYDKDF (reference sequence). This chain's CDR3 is CATSRDTGETETQYF. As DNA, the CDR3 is TGTGCCACCAGCAGAGATACCGGGGAAACAGAGACCCAGTACTTC.

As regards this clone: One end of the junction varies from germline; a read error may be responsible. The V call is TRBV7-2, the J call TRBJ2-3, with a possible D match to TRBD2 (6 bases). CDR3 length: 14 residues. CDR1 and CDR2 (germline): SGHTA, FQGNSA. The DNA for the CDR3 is TGTGCCAGCAGCCTAGCGAGGCGTTTGGATACGCAGTATTTT. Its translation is CASSLARRLDTQYF.

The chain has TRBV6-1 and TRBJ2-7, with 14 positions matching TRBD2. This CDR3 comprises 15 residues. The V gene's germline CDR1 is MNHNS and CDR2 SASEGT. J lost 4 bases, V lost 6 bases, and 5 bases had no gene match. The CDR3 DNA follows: TGTGCCAGCAGGGGGGGGACTAGCGGGAGATACGAGCAGTACTTC. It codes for CASRGGTSGRYEQYF.